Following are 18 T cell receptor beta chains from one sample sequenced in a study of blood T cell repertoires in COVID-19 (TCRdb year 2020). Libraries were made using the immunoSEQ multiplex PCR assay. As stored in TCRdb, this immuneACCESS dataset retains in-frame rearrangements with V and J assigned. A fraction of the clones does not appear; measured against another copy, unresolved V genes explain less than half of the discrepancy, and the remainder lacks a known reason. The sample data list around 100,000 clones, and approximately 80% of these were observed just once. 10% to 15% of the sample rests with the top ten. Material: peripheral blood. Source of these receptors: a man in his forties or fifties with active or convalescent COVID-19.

CDR3: CASRWSGNQPQHF. The CDR3 DNA follows: TGTGCCAGCAGGTGGTCAGGGAATCAGCCCCAGCATTTT. The V gene is TRBV6-5, the J gene TRBJ1-5; perhaps TRBD1 as D (5 bases). Trimming left V 6 bases short and J 4 bases short, with 10 bases between. Germline V gives CDR1 MNHEY, CDR2 SVGAGI. This CDR3 is 13 amino acids long.

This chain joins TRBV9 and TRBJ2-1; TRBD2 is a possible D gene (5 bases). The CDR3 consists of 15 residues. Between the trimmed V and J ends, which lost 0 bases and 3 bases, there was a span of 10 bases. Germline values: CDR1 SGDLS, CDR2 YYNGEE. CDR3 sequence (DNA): TGTGCCAGCAGCGTAGCTAACCGGGGCTACAATGAGCAGTTCTTC. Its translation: CASSVANRGYNEQFF. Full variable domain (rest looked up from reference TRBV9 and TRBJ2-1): DSGVTQTPKHLITATGQRVTLRCSPRSGDLSVYWYQQSLDQGLQFLIQYYNGEERAKGNILERFSAQQFPDLHSELNLSSLELGDSALYFCASSVANRGYNEQFFGPGTRLTVL.

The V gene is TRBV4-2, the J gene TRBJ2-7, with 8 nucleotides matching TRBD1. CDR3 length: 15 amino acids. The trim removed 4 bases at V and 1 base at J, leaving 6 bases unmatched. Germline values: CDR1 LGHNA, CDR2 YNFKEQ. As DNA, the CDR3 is TGTGCCAGCAGCCCCGGACAGGGACCGTCCTACGAGCAGTACTTC. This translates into CASSPGQGPSYEQYF.

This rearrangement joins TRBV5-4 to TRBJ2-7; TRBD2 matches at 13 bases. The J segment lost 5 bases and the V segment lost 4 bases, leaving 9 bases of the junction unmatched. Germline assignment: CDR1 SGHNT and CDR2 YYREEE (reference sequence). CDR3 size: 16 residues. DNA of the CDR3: TGTGCCAGCAGCCCGAGGACTAGCGGGAGTAGACACGAGCAGTACTTC. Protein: CASSPRTSGSRHEQYF.

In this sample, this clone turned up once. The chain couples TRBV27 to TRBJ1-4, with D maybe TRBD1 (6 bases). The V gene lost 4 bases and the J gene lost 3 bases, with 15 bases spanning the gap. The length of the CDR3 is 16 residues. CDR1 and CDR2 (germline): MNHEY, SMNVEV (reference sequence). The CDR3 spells CASSSLTGTANEKLFF. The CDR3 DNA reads TGTGCCAGCAGTTCACTAACAGGGACGGCTAATGAAAAACTGTTTTTT.

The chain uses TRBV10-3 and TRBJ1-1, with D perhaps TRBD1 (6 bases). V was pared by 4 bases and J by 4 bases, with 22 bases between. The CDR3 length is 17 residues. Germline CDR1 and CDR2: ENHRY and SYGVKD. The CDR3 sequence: CAISGATGTKVITEAFF. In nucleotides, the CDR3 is TGTGCCATCAGTGGTGCGACCGGGACAAAAGTAATCACTGAAGCTTTCTTT.

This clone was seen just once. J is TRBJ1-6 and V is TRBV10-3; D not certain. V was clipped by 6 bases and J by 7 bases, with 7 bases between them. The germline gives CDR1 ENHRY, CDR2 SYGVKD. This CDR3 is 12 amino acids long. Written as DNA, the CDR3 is TGTGCCATCAGCCCCATCAATTCACCCCTCCACTTT. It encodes CAISPINSPLHF.

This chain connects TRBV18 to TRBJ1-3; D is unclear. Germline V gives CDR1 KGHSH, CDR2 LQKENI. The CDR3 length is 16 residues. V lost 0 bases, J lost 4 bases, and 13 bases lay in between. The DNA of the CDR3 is TGTGCCAGCTCACCACCCTCTTTTGGGCCCGGAAACACCATATATTTT. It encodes CASSPPSFGPGNTIYF.

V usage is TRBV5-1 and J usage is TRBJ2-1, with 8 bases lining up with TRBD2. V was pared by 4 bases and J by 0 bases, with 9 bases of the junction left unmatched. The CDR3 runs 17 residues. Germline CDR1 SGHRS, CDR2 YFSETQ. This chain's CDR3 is CASSRTLAGNSYNEQFF. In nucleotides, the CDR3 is TGCGCCAGCAGCAGAACCCTAGCGGGTAACTCCTACAATGAGCAGTTCTTC.

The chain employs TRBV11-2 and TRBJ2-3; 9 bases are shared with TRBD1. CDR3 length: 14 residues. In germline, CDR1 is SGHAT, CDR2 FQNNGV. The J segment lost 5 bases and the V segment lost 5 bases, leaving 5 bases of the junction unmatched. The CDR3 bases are TGTGCCAGCAGCCGGGACAGGGAGTTAGATACGCAGTATTTT. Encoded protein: CASSRDRELDTQYF.

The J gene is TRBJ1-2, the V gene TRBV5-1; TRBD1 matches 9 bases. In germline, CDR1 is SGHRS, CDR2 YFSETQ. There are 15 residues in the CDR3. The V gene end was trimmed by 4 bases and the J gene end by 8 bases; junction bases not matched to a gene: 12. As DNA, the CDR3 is TGCGCCAGCAGCCCGGGACAGGGCACACCGAGAGGCTACACCTTC. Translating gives CASSPGQGTPRGYTF.

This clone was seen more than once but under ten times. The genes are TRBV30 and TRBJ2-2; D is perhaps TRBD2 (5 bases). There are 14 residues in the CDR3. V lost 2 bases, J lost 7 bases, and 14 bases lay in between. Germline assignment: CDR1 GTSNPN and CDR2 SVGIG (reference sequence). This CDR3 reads CAWSFQSGLGELFF. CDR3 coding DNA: TGTGCCTGGAGTTTCCAATCAGGACTCGGGGAGCTGTTTTTT.

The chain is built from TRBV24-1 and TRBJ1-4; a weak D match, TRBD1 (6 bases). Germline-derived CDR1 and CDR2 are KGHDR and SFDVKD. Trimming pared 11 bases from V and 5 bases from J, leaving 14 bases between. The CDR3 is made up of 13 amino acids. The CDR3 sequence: CAISRGSNEKLFF. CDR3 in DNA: TGTGCCATTTCTAGGGGGAGCAATGAAAAACTGTTTTTT.

CDR3 nucleotides: TGTGCCAGCAGTAGACAGGGGATCGGCAATCAGCCCCAGCATTTT. It encodes CASSRQGIGNQPQHF. This chain uses TRBV2 with TRBJ1-5; 8 nucleotides line up with TRBD1. Germline V gives CDR1 SNHLY, CDR2 FYNNEI. This CDR3 is built from 15 residues. Trimming at V came to 5 bases and at J to 2 bases, leaving 5 bases not matched to a gene.

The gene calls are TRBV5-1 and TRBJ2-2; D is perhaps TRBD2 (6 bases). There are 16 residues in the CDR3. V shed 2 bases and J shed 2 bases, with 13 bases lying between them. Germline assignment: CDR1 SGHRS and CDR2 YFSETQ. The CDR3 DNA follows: TGCGCCAGCAGCTTTTGGGGACTTACAAACACCGGGGAGCTGTTTTTT. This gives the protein CASSFWGLTNTGELFF.

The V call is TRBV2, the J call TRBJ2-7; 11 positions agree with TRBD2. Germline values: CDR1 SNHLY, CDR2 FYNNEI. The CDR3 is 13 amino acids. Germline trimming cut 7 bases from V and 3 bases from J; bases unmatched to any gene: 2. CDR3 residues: CASILAGVYEQYF. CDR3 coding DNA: TGTGCCAGCATACTAGCGGGAGTCTACGAGCAGTACTTC. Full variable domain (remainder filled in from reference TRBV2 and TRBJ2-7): EPEVTQTPSHQVTQMGQEVILRCVPISNHLYFYWYRQILGQKVEFLVSFYNNEISEKSEIFDDQFSVERPDGSNFTLKIRSTKLEDSAMYFCASILAGVYEQYFGPGTRLTVT.

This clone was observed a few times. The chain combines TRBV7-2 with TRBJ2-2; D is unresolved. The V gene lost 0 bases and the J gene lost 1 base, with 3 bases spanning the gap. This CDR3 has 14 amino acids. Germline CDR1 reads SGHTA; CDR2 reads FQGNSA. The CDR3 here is CASSLALNTGELFF. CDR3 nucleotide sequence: TGTGCCAGCAGCTTAGCCCTGAACACCGGGGAGCTGTTTTTT.

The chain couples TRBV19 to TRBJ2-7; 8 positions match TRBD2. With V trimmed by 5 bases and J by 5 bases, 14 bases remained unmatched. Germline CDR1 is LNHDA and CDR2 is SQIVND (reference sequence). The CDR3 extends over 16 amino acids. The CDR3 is CASSSPPSGSPHEQYF. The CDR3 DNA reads TGTGCCAGTAGTTCTCCCCCCAGCGGGAGCCCCCACGAGCAGTACTTC.